Listed below are T cell receptor beta chains from one sample, sequenced in a study of radiation and T cells in renal cell carcinoma. Data came from immunoSEQ multiplex PCR; TCRdb stores just in-frame clones and leaves some out. The data contain 110,000 to 150,000 clones, approximately 87% of them singletons. The sequenced sample was blood, obtained from a patient whose treatment included radiotherapy and nephrectomy. All receptors derive from a woman in her forties or fifties with renal cell carcinoma. The CDR3 runs from the conserved cysteine through the conserved F or W. D genes are given only for firm matches. Expanded clones are given a class, and other clones once, few, many or no size at all.

D: NA
V: TRBV7-2
size: NA
J: TRBJ2-5
DNA: TGTGCCAGCAGCCCGGACAGACAAGAGACCCAGTACTTC
CDR3: CASSPDRQETQYF

D: TRBD1
V: TRBV9
size: NA
J: TRBJ1-6
DNA: TGTGCCAGCAGGGGGACAGTTAATTCACCCCTCCACTTT
CDR3: CASRGTVNSPLHF

D: NA
V: TRBV28
size: NA
J: TRBJ1-4
DNA: TGTGCCAGCAGTTTCGAGTGGCAGGGTGGGGAAAAACTGTTTTTT
CDR3: CASSFEWQGGEKLFF

D: NA
V: TRBV18
size: few
J: TRBJ1-1
DNA: TGTGCCAGCTCACCCACAGGGTACAACACTGAAGCTTTCTTT
CDR3: CASSPTGYNTEAFF

D: NA
V: TRBV7-9
size: NA
J: TRBJ2-1
DNA: TGTGCCAGCAGCTCCCGGGACATAACCTACAATGAGCAGTTCTTC
CDR3: CASSSRDITYNEQFF

D: NA
V: TRBV9
size: few
J: TRBJ1-1
DNA: TGTGCCAGCAGCGTACTTTCGGTTGGAGCTTTCTTT
CDR3: CASSVLSVGAFF

D: NA
V: TRBV10-3
size: NA
J: TRBJ1-1
DNA: TGTGCCATCAGTGAGGACCCTGGAAAAGCTTTCTTT
CDR3: CAISEDPGKAFF

D: TRBD2
V: TRBV6-5
size: NA
J: TRBJ2-1
DNA: TGTGCCAGCAGTTGGGCTAGCGGGGGCCGGAATGAGCAGTTCTTC
CDR3: CASSWASGGRNEQFF

D: NA
V: TRBV4-1
size: NA
J: TRBJ2-7
DNA: TGCGCCAGCAGCCAAATTGGAGGGGCTAAGTACGAGCAGTACTTC
CDR3: CASSQIGGAKYEQYF

D: NA
V: TRBV27
size: NA
J: TRBJ1-2
DNA: TGTGCCAGCAGTTTATATGGGGGGCCTGGTGGCTACACCTTC
CDR3: CASSLYGGPGGYTF

D: TRBD1
V: TRBV7-6
size: NA
J: TRBJ1-1
DNA: TGTGCCAGCAGCTCGACAGGGGATAAAGCTTTCTTT
CDR3: CASSSTGDKAFF

D: TRBD1
V: TRBV5-1
size: NA
J: TRBJ2-1
DNA: TGCGCCAGCAGCTTACCGGGACAGGTCTACAATGAGCAGTTCTTC
CDR3: CASSLPGQVYNEQFF

D: NA
V: TRBV28
size: once
J: TRBJ2-7
DNA: TGTGCCAGCACCCTACGGGGGCAGGGGTATAAGTACGAGCAGTACTTC
CDR3: CASTLRGQGYKYEQYF

D: TRBD1
V: TRBV19
size: NA
J: TRBJ1-5
DNA: TGTGCCAGTCAAGGACGGACAGGGGGCCTTAGCAATCAGCCCCAGCATTTT
CDR3: CASQGRTGGLSNQPQHF

D: NA
V: TRBV2
size: NA
J: TRBJ2-7
DNA: TGTGCCAGCAGTGAAGGTCTACATTACGAGCAGTACTTC
CDR3: CASSEGLHYEQYF

D: NA
V: TRBV9
size: NA
J: TRBJ1-5
DNA: TGTGCCAGCAGCGTAGACAGCTATCAGCCCCAGCATTTT
CDR3: CASSVDSYQPQHF

D: TRBD1
V: TRBV19
size: NA
J: TRBJ1-5
DNA: TGTGCCAGTAGTACCGGACAGGGTCAGCCCCAGCATTTT
CDR3: CASSTGQGQPQHF

D: TRBD1
V: TRBV9
size: NA
J: TRBJ2-7
DNA: TGTGCCAGCAGCGATACCGGGACAGCCTACGAGCAGTACTTC
CDR3: CASSDTGTAYEQYF

D: NA
V: TRBV6-5
size: NA
J: TRBJ1-5
DNA: TGTGCCAGCAGACCCCGGGACGCCATCAATCAGCCCCAGCATTTT
CDR3: CASRPRDAINQPQHF

D: TRBD1
V: TRBV30
size: NA
J: TRBJ2-5
DNA: TGTGCCTGGAGCGACAGGGTGATGGGAGAGACCCAGTACTTC
CDR3: CAWSDRVMGETQYF

D: NA
V: TRBV9
size: NA
J: TRBJ1-1
DNA: TGTGCCAGCAGCGTAGAAGGACTCCCGAACACTGAAGCTTTCTTT
CDR3: CASSVEGLPNTEAFF

D: TRBD1
V: TRBV9
size: NA
J: TRBJ2-7
DNA: TGTGCCAGCAGCGCCGCCCCCGGACAGGGTGTTCCCAACGAGCAGTACTTC
CDR3: CASSAAPGQGVPNEQYF

D: NA
V: TRBV21-1
size: NA
J: TRBJ1-5
DNA: TGTGCCAGCAGCACCCGTAACAGGCCTAGCAATCAGCCCCAGCATTTT
CDR3: CASSTRNRPSNQPQHF

D: TRBD1
V: TRBV19
size: NA
J: TRBJ2-5
DNA: TGTGCCAGTAGTACTGGGACAGGGGGTATCGAGACCCAGTACTTC
CDR3: CASSTGTGGIETQYF

D: TRBD1
V: TRBV9
size: NA
J: TRBJ2-7
DNA: TGTGCCAGCAGCTCCCAAACGCCCGGGACAGGGAACTACGAGCAGTACTTC
CDR3: CASSSQTPGTGNYEQYF